The following is a TCR beta chain sequence with its context. As yet, its antigen is unknown. One end of the junction fails to match germline, which may point to a read error. The sample comes from a study of blood T cells in healthy people across ages. Study findings and constraints: CMV infection status of these donors was not known. More naive CD4+ cells and higher diversity were found in long-lived than in aged donors.

Researchers collected around 10 milliliters of peripheral blood from every single donor. Together with a sample-barcoded 5' primer, a J-beta primer mix was included in a second PCR lasting roughly 6 to 12 cycles. Every molecule of cDNA carried a tag from a template-switch adaptor with 12 random nucleotides. TCRdb re-called the 5' RACE reads with MiXCR, one entry per CDR3 protein. The table lists roughly 680,000 distinct CDR3 sequences, 20% to 25% of them singletons. This CDR3 is built from 19 residues. Germline CDR1 is SGHVS and CDR2 is FQNEAQ. The TCR sequence derives from a man aged 70-80 years in good health. Sequenced input: blood. The rearrangement joins TRBV7-8 to TRBJ2-3, with 14 nucleotides matching TRBD2. The CDR3 is CASSYTTSGRAGGDHTRYF. Here the CDR3 DNA reads TGTGCCAGCAGCTACACGACTAGCGGGAGGGCCGGGGGTGATCATACGCGGTATTTT.